The clone carrying this TCR beta chain was counted ten times or more. A single record per CDR3 protein comes from TCRdb applying MiXCR to the 5' RACE reads. There are 250,000 to 400,000 distinct CDR3 sequences in the sample; roughly 10% occur only once, and roughly a tenth lies in the top ten. This specimen belongs to a study of CD8 T cells in ankylosing spondylitis. The CDR3 is 15 amino acids. CDR1 SGHAT and CDR2 FQNNGV come from the germline V gene. Losses at the gene ends were 3 bases for V and 8 bases for J; bases not matched to a gene: 9. The sample comprised blood, either unsorted or a sorted T cell fraction (not recorded which). The chain employs TRBV11-2 and TRBJ2-1; 8 bases map to TRBD1. This clonotype was sampled from a female donor with ankylosing spondylitis or in good health (not recorded which). DNA of the CDR3: TGTGCCAGCAGCTTTAAACAGGGGGGAAAGGATGAGCAGTTCTTC. It translates to CASSFKQGGKDEQFF.